This record concerns one TCR beta chain sequence. This clonotype was detected only a few times. Its cognate antigen has yet to be identified. There are no base qualities to consult, and no much larger clone falls within one base. The CDR3 spans 14 residues, from the cysteine through the phenylalanine. The kept DNA is CDR3 alone, 42 bases in frame from the first base. V and J are truncated by 0 bases and 5 bases respectively, leaving an intervening sequence of 14 bases. CDR1 and CDR2 (SQVTM, ANQGSEA) derive from the germline V gene. The sample is drawn from a study of naive and memory T cell subsets (TCRdb year 2017). About the investigation overall: The study applied an open-source, UMI-based TCR alpha and beta sequencing pipeline to sorted naive and memory peripheral blood T cell subsets. RNA was DNase-treated and reverse transcribed with TCR constant-region primers, mostly using SuperScript III. IgG serology results and the functional CMV T cell responses were in complete agreement.

General findings and caveats noted by the study authors: TCR abundance followed a power law with an exponent that was different for naive and memory subsets but consistent across the three individuals. Gini index rose and Shannon and inverse Simpson diversity fell from naive through CM, EM and EMRA in both CD4 and CD8 cells. RNA-based TCR counts may be influenced by expression changes linked to T cell activation and differentiation. Following error correction, more than 90% of naive TCR sequences occurred only once, which made naive abundance distributions much steeper than those of memory subsets. The repertoire findings for the naive and memory subsets could not be validated against a ground truth, as none was available. A few larger clonotypes were present in naive repertoires, especially CD8 naive repertoires, and these clonotypes were possibly memory cells re-expressing CD45RA. Clonotypes were defined as single alpha or beta chain sequences, not paired alpha/beta receptors.

Separate amplification of TCR alpha and beta chain libraries was performed from the second PCR step onward. Donor CMV status was determined by IFNgamma production from CD4+ T cells after overnight stimulation of fresh PBMCs with CMV viral lysate. CD4 T cells were positively selected with Miltenyi beads, followed by positive selection of CD8 T cells from the CD4-negative fraction. After staining for CD3, CD4, CD8, CD45RA, CD27 and a live/dead dye, cells were sorted on a BD Aria II into four subsets based on CD45RA and CD27. Blood was obtained from a few healthy volunteers, and the blood from each volunteer was fractionated into CD4 and CD8 T cells and subsequently into four differentiation subsets. Approximately 130 ml of peripheral blood was drawn per donor, and PBMC were isolated by Ficoll-Paque PLUS density-gradient centrifugation. After sorting, cells were lysed in RLT buffer, RNA was extracted using a Qiagen RNeasy kit, and the extracted RNA was stored at -80 degrees C.

The library was prepared using UMI-ligation and nested PCR. The beta constant-region primer was an equimolar mix of two oligonucleotides covering both TRBC1 and TRBC2. A single-stranded oligonucleotide bearing the SP2 primer plus a 12-nucleotide UMI was ligated onto the 3' end of the cDNA by T4 RNA ligase 1. The ligated cDNA went through four rounds of PCR with nested alpha and beta constant-region primers together with the SP2 primer. Incubation of the ligation reaction lasted 20-24 hours at 16 degrees C. PCR2 was typically performed as a SYBR Green qPCR and was stopped at a predetermined threshold so that over-amplification was prevented. Every purification after the first one was done using Agencourt AMPure XP magnetic beads. Library quantification was done by Qubit, followed by a TapeStation check on which the main peak was expected at around 650 bp. Pooled libraries were sequenced on an Illumina MiSeq using v2 2x251 paired-end kits, and typically about 0.95-2.3 million reads were obtained per sample. Each sample's library went into the pool at approximately 4.2 nM, and roughly 5-7.5% PhiX was added to help with cluster recognition. As for the original processing: Decombinator assigned V and J genes to Demultiplexor-processed FASTQ reads by tag matching, allowing a single base-pair mismatch. By using UMIs, Collapsinator corrected both sequencing errors and the frequency errors caused by PCR heterogeneity. TCRs were translated and CDR3s were extracted from the conserved cysteine to the FGXG phenylalanine by CDR3Translator, with non-productive sequences being flagged. Gini, Shannon entropy and inverse Simpson indices were calculated on repertoires that had been subsampled to equal numbers of UMI-defined TCRs. Within the linear range, a power law was fitted by maximum likelihood to the distributions of clonotype abundance. Similar UMI counts, unique TCR numbers and clonal distributions were obtained with the pipeline and with MIGEC on one naive CD8 sample. In one analysis, naive TCRs that were also found in any memory subset of the same donor were excluded from the naive repertoire. A set of several thousand CMV-associated CDR3 sequences, compiled from VDJdb and a published dataset, was used to search the repertoires. TCRdb reprocessing: public reads trimmed at Q25 with fastp, clones called with MiXCR, in-frame beta chains kept. Rows with one shared CDR3 protein collapse into an entry with the most common genes and DNA. These V and J calls derive from TCRdb rather than the authors' analysis. The sample includes 150,000 or so distinct CDR3 sequences, with about 17% observed a single time. More than 0.13% of the sample lies in the top ten.

Recombination linked TRBV29-1 to TRBJ2-7; perhaps TRBD1 is the D gene, with 6 bases matching. The specimen sequenced was naive CD4+ T cells from blood. The meaning of the sample's cell subset or site label: naive T cells, CD45RA high CD27+. The TCR was taken from a human donor in good health. The DNA sequence follows: TGCAGCGTTGAAGAGGCAGGGGTGGGTCACGAGCAGTACTTC. This sequence encodes CSVEEAGVGHEQYF.